Below, 27 T cell receptor beta chains from the same sample are listed, as sequenced in a study of blood T cell repertoires in COVID-19. Sequencing used immunoSEQ multiplex PCR; TCRdb keeps in-frame clones, though not all of them. Of 320,000 or so clones in the sample, roughly 85% were seen once. Sequences were obtained from PBMCs or T cells enriched from blood (not recorded which). These receptors originate from a woman aged 25 to 39 who had been exposed to COVID-19.

The J gene is TRBJ1-2, the V gene TRBV30, with 10 bases that match TRBD1. Germline V gene lookup returns CDR1 GTSNPN and CDR2 SVGIG (reference sequence). V lost 3 bases, J lost 4 bases, and 5 bases stayed unmatched. The CDR3 consists of 14 residues. The chain's CDR3 is CAWRHRTGGYGYTF. The CDR3, as DNA: TGTGCCTGGAGGCATCGGACAGGGGGCTATGGCTACACCTTC.

This clone appeared once. The chain combines TRBV11-1 with TRBJ2-1; 9 nucleotides align to TRBD1. Germline V gene data show CDR1 as SGHAT and CDR2 as FQDESV (reference sequence). The CDR3 extends over 14 amino acids. Losses at the gene ends were 7 bases for V and 3 bases for J; bases not matched to a gene: 4. CDR3 amino acids: CASKRDRDYNEQFF. For the CDR3, the DNA is TGTGCCAGCAAACGGGACAGGGACTACAATGAGCAGTTCTTC.

The V call is TRBV4-3, the J call TRBJ1-1; D is perhaps TRBD1 (5 bases). Trimming took 0 bases from V and 6 from J, leaving 11 bases between them. Looked up from germline, CDR1 is LGHNA and CDR2 is YSLEER. CDR3 length equals 14 residues. CDR3 residues: CASSQDRRGPEAFF. Written as DNA, the CDR3 is TGCGCCAGCAGCCAAGATAGGAGGGGCCCTGAAGCTTTCTTT.

With respect to this clone: The sample contains more than one DNA sequence encoding this CDR3. The rearrangement joins TRBV4-1 to TRBJ1-2; D remains unclear. CDR1 is MGHRA, CDR2 YSYEKL, per germline. The CDR3 runs to 14 residues. V was clipped by 0 bases and J by 1 base, with 6 bases between them. The CDR3 nucleotides read TGCGCCAGCAGCCAAGAAACAGTTAACTATGGCTACACCTTC. Translation: CASSQETVNYGYTF.

The chain uses TRBV27 and TRBJ1-6; D uncertain. The CDR3 loop spans 13 amino acids. The V end was cut by 3 bases, the J end by 8 bases, with 8 bases between. Looked up from germline, CDR1 is MNHEY and CDR2 is SMNVEV (reference sequence). The chain's CDR3 is CASSFRRDSPLHF. The CDR3 nucleotides are TGTGCCAGCAGTTTCCGGAGAGATTCACCCCTCCACTTT.

In its sample, this clone was seen a few times. The rearrangement joins TRBV18 to TRBJ2-7, with D possibly matching TRBD1 (5 bases). The CDR3 covers 17 residues. V lost 0 bases and J lost 0, with 15 bases in between. Germline CDR1 reads KGHSH; CDR2 reads LQKENI. As DNA, the CDR3 is TGTGCCAGCTCACCACCGGTAATGGACACCTCCTCCTACGAGCAGTACTTC. It encodes CASSPPVMDTSSYEQYF.

The chain couples TRBV19 to TRBJ2-7; 9 bases match TRBD1. There are 17 residues in the CDR3. Unmatched junction bases numbered 20, after V lost 9 bases and J lost 5 bases. Looked up from germline, CDR1 is LNHDA and CDR2 is SQIVND (reference sequence). CDR3 DNA sequence: TGTGCCAGCAAACTTACGACGGGGACAGGGACATCCAACGAGCAGTACTTC. Its protein product is CASKLTTGTGTSNEQYF.

V and J are TRBV24-1 and TRBJ2-5, with D possibly being TRBD1 (6 bases). In germline, CDR1 is KGHDR, CDR2 SFDVKD. The CDR3 loop spans 14 amino acids. Trimming removed 9 bases from V and 4 bases from J, with 17 bases in between. The CDR3 region is CATDAGALGETQYF. CDR3 DNA sequence: TGTGCCACCGACGCAGGGGCGCTTGGAGAGACCCAGTACTTC.

This clone came up once. The genes are TRBV7-9 and TRBJ2-7; D is ambiguous. CDR1 is SEHNR, CDR2 FQNEAQ, per germline (reference sequence). Trimming took off 5 bases at V and 3 bases at J, with 14 bases between the two ends. This CDR3 has 14 amino acids. CDR3 nucleotide sequence: TGTGCCAGCAGCCACACCCAGGATTTCTACGAGCAGTACTTC. Protein sequence: CASSHTQDFYEQYF. Variable domain in full (rest from reference TRBV7-9 and TRBJ2-7): DTGVSQNPRHKITKRGQNVTFRCDPISEHNRLYWYRQTLGQGPEFLTYFQNEAQLEKSRLLSDRFSAERPKGSFSTLEIQRTEQGDSAMYLCASSHTQDFYEQYFGPGTRLTVT.

The CDR3 sequence: CASSQVGGSGNTIYF. In DNA, the CDR3 is TGTGCCAGCAGCCAAGTTGGAGGGTCTGGAAACACCATATATTTT. The rearrangement uses TRBV14 and TRBJ1-3, with D hard to call. This CDR3 has 15 amino acids. Trimming shortened V by 1 base and J by 1 base, and 8 bases separated the two germline ends. From germline, CDR1 is SGHDN and CDR2 FVKESK.

The rearrangement uses TRBV6-5 and TRBJ2-1, with 12 bases matching TRBD1. With 8 bases clipped from V and 8 bases from J, the junction kept 4 bases outside the gene matches. The CDR3 covers 13 residues. CDR1 MNHEY and CDR2 SVGAGI come from the germline V gene. The CDR3 DNA reads TGTGCCAGCCGGGACAGGGGGCTGTATGAGCAGTTCTTC. As protein: CASRDRGLYEQFF.

The chain carries TRBV15 and TRBJ1-6; D remains ambiguous. Trimming removed 0 bases from V and 0 bases from J, with 15 bases in between. CDR1 and CDR2 (germline): LNHNV, YYDKDF (reference sequence). The CDR3 totals 19 residues. CDR3 nucleotide sequence: TGTGCCACCAGCAGAGACCCTCCGCGGGCGGGCTCCTATAATTCACCCCTCCACTTT. It translates to CATSRDPPRAGSYNSPLHF.

In this sample, this clone turned up once. The V and J genes are TRBV29-1 and TRBJ1-2; TRBD1 might be the D (5 bases). The CDR3 has 14 amino acids. In germline, CDR1 is SQVTM, CDR2 ANQGSEA. Trimming removed 7 bases at V and 7 bases at J, with 22 bases between. The CDR3: CSAVTGGERLGYTF. CDR3 sequence (DNA): TGCAGCGCCGTTACGGGAGGGGAAAGGCTTGGCTACACCTTC.

The J gene is TRBJ1-1, the V gene TRBV4-2; D gene ambiguous. Germline CDR1 is LGHNA and CDR2 is YNFKEQ. V dropped 4 bases and J dropped 0 bases, with 18 bases sitting between them. This CDR3 spans 17 amino acids. The CDR3 coding sequence is TGTGCCAGCAGCCCTGGGAAGAAGGGAGCCATGAACACTGAAGCTTTCTTT. Translation: CASSPGKKGAMNTEAFF.

The CDR3 region has the DNA TGTGCCAGCATCTATAGTGGTAATGAGCAGTTCTTC. Its translation is CASIYSGNEQFF. The rearrangement uses TRBV9 and TRBJ2-1; no clear D gene. This CDR3 comprises 12 residues. The germline V and J ends were trimmed by 6 bases and 7 bases, with 11 bases remaining between them. Germline assignment: CDR1 SGDLS and CDR2 YYNGEE.

This clone was seen only once. This may stem from a read error, because a much larger clone lies one nucleotide away. The J gene is TRBJ1-1, the V gene TRBV4-2, with 7 bases aligning to TRBD1. CDR1 and CDR2 from the germline V gene are LGHNA and YNFKEQ. This CDR3 contains 13 residues. The V segment lost 6 bases and the J segment 1 base; nucleotides outside the gene matches: 2. Written as DNA, the CDR3 is TGTGCCAGCAGGCGACAGGGGAACACTGAAGCTTTCTTT. Its protein product is CASRRQGNTEAFF.

This chain uses TRBV30 with TRBJ1-5; weak D call: TRBD1 (6 bases). Germline values: CDR1 GTSNPN, CDR2 SVGIG (reference sequence). CDR3 length equals 15 residues. V was cut by 4 bases and J by 3 bases, with 16 bases left in between. Here the CDR3 DNA reads TGTGCCTGGAAACTGGAACAGGGTACCAATCAGCCCCAGCATTTT. This codes for CAWKLEQGTNQPQHF.

Regarding this clone: The junction does not match germline at one end; this may be a read error. The chain couples TRBV9 to TRBJ2-5, with TRBD2 matching over 8 bases. This CDR3 region has 12 residues. From germline, CDR1 is SGDLS and CDR2 YYNGEE. The CDR3 here is CARSDGGGTQYF. The CDR3 DNA sequence: TGTGCCCGCAGCGACGGGGGGGGGACCCAGTACTTC.

This chain uses TRBV11-2 with TRBJ2-2, with 7 bases aligning to TRBD2. This CDR3 is 17 amino acids long. J was trimmed by 1 base and V by 6 bases; bases with no gene match: 11. Per germline, CDR1 SGHAT and CDR2 FQNNGV. In DNA form, the CDR3 reads TGTGCCAGCAGACAACGGGGGTGGGAGGGGAACACCGGGGAGCTGTTTTTT. Amino acid sequence: CASRQRGWEGNTGELFF.

This clone has ten or more counts. This chain joins TRBV2 and TRBJ2-5, with 9 positions matching TRBD2. After removal of 6 bases from V and 3 bases from J, the junction contained 8 bases not matched to a gene. Germline V gene data show CDR1 as SNHLY and CDR2 as FYNNEI. The CDR3 is made up of 15 amino acids. This chain's CDR3 is CASSEPGLAEETQYF. In nucleotides, the CDR3 is TGTGCCAGCAGCGAGCCGGGACTAGCTGAAGAGACCCAGTACTTC. The full variable domain, with the rest looked up from reference TRBV2 and TRBJ2-5, is EPEVTQTPSHQVTQMGQEVILRCVPISNHLYFYWYRQILGQKVEFLVSFYNNEISEKSEIFDDQFSVERPDGSNFTLKIRSTKLEDSAMYFCASSEPGLAEETQYFGPGTRLLVL.

This rearrangement joins TRBV7-9 to TRBJ2-3; a weak D match, TRBD1 (5 bases). CDR1 and CDR2 (germline): SEHNR, FQNEAQ (reference sequence). This CDR3 comprises 17 residues. V gave up 8 bases and J gave up 4 bases, with 25 bases separating them. CDR3 sequence (DNA): TGTGCCAGCCGTGCATACCCCCTCGAAGGGGCTTCAGATACGCAGTATTTT. Amino acids: CASRAYPLEGASDTQYF.

The chain uses TRBV28 and TRBJ2-1; 9 positions agree with TRBD2. The J segment lost 9 bases and the V segment lost 3 bases, leaving 9 bases of the junction unmatched. There are 15 residues in the CDR3. CDR1 and CDR2 from the germline V gene are MDHEN and SYDVKM. The CDR3 region is CASSFRGGGAPEQFF. The DNA of the CDR3 is TGTGCCAGCAGTTTTAGGGGCGGGGGGGCCCCTGAGCAGTTCTTC.

This chain uses TRBV19 with TRBJ1-1; 7 bases are shared with TRBD1. The CDR3 runs to 18 residues. The V segment lost 4 bases and the J segment 0 bases; nucleotides outside the gene matches: 14. The germline V gene encodes CDR1 LNHDA and CDR2 SQIVND (reference sequence). The chain's CDR3 is CASSKTGAVGSMNTEAFF. CDR3 bases: TGTGCCAGTAGTAAAACAGGGGCTGTTGGTAGTATGAACACTGAAGCTTTCTTT.

This rearrangement joins TRBV7-2 to TRBJ2-6; 7 bases align to TRBD1. Germline-derived CDR1 and CDR2 are SGHTA and FQGNSA. The CDR3 is 18 amino acids. V gave up 1 base and J gave up 0 bases; unmatched junction bases: 6. The CDR3 region has the DNA TGTGCCAGCAGCTTAGTCTGGACAGGCGCCTCTGGGGCCAACGTCCTGACTTTC. The encoded protein is CASSLVWTGASGANVLTF.

The V gene is TRBV16, the J gene TRBJ2-1; 8 bases are a match to TRBD1. The CDR3 has 13 residues. V shed 4 bases and J 9 bases; nucleotides not matched to a gene: 5. The germline V gene encodes CDR1 KGHSY and CDR2 FQNENV. CDR3: CASSPGQGTEQFF. DNA for the CDR3: TGTGCCAGCAGCCCAGGACAGGGCACTGAGCAGTTCTTC.

This clone occurred a few times. CDR3 bases: TGTGCCAGCAGTCCCAGGGGTTCTGGAGAGCAGTACTTC. Encoded protein: CASSPRGSGEQYF. The gene calls are TRBV6-2 or TRBV6-3 and TRBJ2-7, with D perhaps matching TRBD1 (6 bases). V lost 5 bases to trimming and J lost 7 bases, with 15 bases between them. The CDR3 sequence is 13 residues long. Germline assignment: CDR1 MNHEY and CDR2 SVGEGT.

J is TRBJ1-4 and V is TRBV4-1; possibly TRBD1 for D (6 bases). Trimming removed 4 bases at V and 2 bases at J, with 11 bases between. The CDR3 runs 15 residues. Germline V lookup: CDR1 MGHRA, CDR2 YSYEKL. Here the CDR3 DNA reads TGCGCCAGCAGCCGCTACAGGGAGACTAATGAAAAACTGTTTTTT. The encoded protein is CASSRYRETNEKLFF.